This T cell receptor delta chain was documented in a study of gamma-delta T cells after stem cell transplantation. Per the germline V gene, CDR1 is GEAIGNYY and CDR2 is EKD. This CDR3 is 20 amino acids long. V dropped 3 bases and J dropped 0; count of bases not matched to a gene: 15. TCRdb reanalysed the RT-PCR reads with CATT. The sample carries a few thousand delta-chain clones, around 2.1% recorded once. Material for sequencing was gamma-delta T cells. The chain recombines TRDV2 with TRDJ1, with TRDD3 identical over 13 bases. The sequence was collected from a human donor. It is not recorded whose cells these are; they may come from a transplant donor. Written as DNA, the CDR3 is TGTGCCTGTGACTTTATACTGGGGGATACGCGGAGAAGGGACACCGATAAACTCATCTTT. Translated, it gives CACDFILGDTRRRDTDKLIF.